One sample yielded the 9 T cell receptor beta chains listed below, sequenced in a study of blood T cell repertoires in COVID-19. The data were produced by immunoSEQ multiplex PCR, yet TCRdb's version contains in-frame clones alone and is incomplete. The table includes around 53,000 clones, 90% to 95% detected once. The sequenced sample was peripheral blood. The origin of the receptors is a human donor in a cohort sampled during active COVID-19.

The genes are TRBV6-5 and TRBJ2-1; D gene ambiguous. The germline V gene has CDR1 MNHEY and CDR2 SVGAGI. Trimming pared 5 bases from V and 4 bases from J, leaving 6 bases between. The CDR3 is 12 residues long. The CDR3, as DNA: TGTGCCAGCAGTACATTTTACAATGAGCAGTTCTTC. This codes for CASSTFYNEQFF.

The CDR3 sequence is CASSQSLEGPYEQYF. The CDR3 coding sequence is TGCGCCAGCAGTCAATCGCTGGAGGGGCCCTACGAGCAGTACTTC. This chain links TRBV23-1 with TRBJ2-7; D might be TRBD2 (6 bases). Being an ORF, TRBV23-1 has a function that is uncertain. Trimming cost V 0 bases and J 2 bases, with 11 bases left between them. The CDR3 has 15 amino acids.

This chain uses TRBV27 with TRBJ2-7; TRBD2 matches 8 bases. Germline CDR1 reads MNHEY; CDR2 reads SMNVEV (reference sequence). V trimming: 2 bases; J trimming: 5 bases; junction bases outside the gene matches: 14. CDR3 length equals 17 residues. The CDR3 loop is CASSLAGTSSRRNEQYF. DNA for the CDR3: TGTGCCAGCAGTTTAGCAGGGACTAGTAGCCGAAGGAACGAGCAGTACTTC.

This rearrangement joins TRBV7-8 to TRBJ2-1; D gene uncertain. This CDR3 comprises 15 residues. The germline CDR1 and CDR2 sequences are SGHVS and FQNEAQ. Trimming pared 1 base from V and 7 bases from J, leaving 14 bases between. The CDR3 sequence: CASSLVPGRGNEQFF. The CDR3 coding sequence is TGTGCCAGCAGCTTAGTTCCGGGTCGAGGTAATGAGCAGTTCTTC.

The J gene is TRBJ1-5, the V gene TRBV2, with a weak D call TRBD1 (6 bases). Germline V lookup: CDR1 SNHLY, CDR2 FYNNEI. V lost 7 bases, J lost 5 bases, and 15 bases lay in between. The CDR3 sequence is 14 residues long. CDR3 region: CASTTGLRDQPQHF. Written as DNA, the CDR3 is TGTGCCAGCACCACAGGGCTGAGAGATCAGCCCCAGCATTTT.

The CDR3 DNA follows: TGTGCCAGCAGCTTGAAACCGCTTAGTGGCTACACCTTC. This translates into CASSLKPLSGYTF. The V gene is TRBV7-2, the J gene TRBJ1-2; D not certain. This CDR3 contains 13 residues. V lost 3 bases and J lost 7, with 12 bases in between. Germline V CDR1 and CDR2: SGHTA, FQGNSA.

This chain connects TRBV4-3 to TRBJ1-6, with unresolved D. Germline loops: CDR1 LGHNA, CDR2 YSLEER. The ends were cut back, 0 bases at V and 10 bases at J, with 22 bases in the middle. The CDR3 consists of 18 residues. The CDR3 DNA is TGCGCCAGCAGCCAAGAATTAACAGTTCAAGGAATGAGCTCACCCCTCCACTTT. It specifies CASSQELTVQGMSSPLHF.

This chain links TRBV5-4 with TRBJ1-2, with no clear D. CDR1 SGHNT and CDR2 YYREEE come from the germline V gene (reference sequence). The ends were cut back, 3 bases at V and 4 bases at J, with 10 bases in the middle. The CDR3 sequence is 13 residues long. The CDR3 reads CASSSDEGYGYTF. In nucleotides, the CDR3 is TGTGCCAGCAGCTCCGACGAGGGCTATGGCTACACCTTC.

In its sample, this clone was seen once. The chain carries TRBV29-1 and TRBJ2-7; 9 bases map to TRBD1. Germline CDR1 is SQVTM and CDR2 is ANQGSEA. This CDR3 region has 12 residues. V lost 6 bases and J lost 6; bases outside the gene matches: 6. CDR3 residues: CSVSRQGGEQYF. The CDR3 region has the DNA TGCAGCGTGAGCAGACAGGGGGGCGAGCAGTACTTC.